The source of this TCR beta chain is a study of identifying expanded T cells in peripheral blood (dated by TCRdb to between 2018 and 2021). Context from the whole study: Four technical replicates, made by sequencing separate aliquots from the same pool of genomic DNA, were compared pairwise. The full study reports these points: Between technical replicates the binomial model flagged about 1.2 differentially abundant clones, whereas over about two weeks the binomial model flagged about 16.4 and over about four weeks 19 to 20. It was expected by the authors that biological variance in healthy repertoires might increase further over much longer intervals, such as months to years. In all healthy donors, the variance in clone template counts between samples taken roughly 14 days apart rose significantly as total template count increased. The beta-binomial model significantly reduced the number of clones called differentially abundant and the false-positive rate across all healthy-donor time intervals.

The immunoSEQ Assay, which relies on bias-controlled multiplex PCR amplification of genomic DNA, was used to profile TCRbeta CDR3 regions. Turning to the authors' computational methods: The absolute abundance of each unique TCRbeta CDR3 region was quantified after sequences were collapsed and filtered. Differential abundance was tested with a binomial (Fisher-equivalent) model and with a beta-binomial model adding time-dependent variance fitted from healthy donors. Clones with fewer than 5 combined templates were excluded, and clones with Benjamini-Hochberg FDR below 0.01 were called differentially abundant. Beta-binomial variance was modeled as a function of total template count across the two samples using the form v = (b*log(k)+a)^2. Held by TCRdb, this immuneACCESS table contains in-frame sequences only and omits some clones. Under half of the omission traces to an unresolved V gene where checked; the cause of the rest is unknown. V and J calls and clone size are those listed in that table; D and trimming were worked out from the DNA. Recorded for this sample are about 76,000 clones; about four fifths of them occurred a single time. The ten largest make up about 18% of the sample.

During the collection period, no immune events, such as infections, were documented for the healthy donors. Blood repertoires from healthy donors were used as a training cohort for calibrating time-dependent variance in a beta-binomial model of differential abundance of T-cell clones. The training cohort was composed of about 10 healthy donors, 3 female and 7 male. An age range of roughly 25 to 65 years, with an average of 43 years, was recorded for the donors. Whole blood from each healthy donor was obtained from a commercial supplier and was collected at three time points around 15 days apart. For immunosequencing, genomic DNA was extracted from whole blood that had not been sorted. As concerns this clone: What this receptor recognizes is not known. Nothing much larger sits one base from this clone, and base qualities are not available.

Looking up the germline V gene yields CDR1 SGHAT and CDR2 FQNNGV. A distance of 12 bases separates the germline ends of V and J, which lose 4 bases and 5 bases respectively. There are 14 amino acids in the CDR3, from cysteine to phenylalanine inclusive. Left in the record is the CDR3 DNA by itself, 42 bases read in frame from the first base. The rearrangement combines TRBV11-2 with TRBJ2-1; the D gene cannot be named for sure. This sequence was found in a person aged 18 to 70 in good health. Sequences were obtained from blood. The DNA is TGTGCCAGCAGCTACCGCCGGTCGAACAATGAGCAGTTCTTC. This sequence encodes CASSYRRSNNEQFF.